A selection of T cell receptor beta chains follows, all from one sample in a study of blood T cells in healthy people across ages. TCRdb reanalysed the 5' RACE reads using MiXCR and keeps one entry per CDR3 protein. The sample consists of 650,000 to 700,000 distinct CDR3 sequences, approximately 52% of them appearing once. Sequencing used blood. The receptors stem from a woman of 80 years or more in good health. Each CDR3 is given with its conserved first and last residue. D genes are given only for firm matches. Size values are once, few and many counts, or a class for expanded clones, and some rows have none.

>many|TRBV20-1|TRBJ1-4|.
TGCAGTGCTGTCGGGACCGATGCAACTAATGAAAAACTGTTTTTT
CSAVGTDATNEKLFF
>.|TRBV27|TRBJ2-7|.
TGTGCCAGCACTAGGACAGTCTCCTGCGAGCAGTACTTC
CASTRTVSCEQYF
>many|TRBV3-1|TRBJ2-3|TRBD1
TGTGCCAGCAGCCATCACAGGGGGCCGGTGGGCACAGATACGCAGTATTTT
CASSHHRGPVGTDTQYF
>.|TRBV7-2|TRBJ2-3|.
TGTGCCAGCAGCCCTACTCCAGCAGGGTGGGGGAGCACAGATACGCAGTATTTT
CASSPTPAGWGSTDTQYF
>.|TRBV5-5|TRBJ1-2|.
TGTGCCAGCAGCTGGGCTCCGGACTATGGCTACACCTTC
CASSWAPDYGYTF
>few|TRBV11-1|TRBJ2-3|TRBD1
TGTGCCAGCAGCCGGGACAGGGCCACAGATACGCAGTATTTT
CASSRDRATDTQYF
>few|TRBV12-3/TRBV12-4|TRBJ1-1|.
TGTGCCAGCAGGGTCACAATGAACACTGAAGCTTTCTTT
CASRVTMNTEAFF
>.|TRBV2|TRBJ1-2|.
TGTGCCAGCCCAGACTATGGCTACACCTTC
CASPDYGYTF
>many|TRBV5-5|TRBJ2-7|.
TGTGCCAGCGGACAAGACAGTAACCTGACATCCTACGAGCAGTACTTC
CASGQDSNLTSYEQYF
>many|TRBV7-2|TRBJ2-1|TRBD2
TGTGCCAGCAGCTTAGATCTTGGCGGGAGCAATGAGCAGTTCTTC
CASSLDLGGSNEQFF
>many|TRBV18|TRBJ2-3|.
TGTGCCAGCTCACCAGAGTACGGTACAGATACGCAGTATTTT
CASSPEYGTDTQYF
>many|TRBV9|TRBJ2-3|.
TGTGCCAGCAGCGGCTCAGTCGTAGCGCAGTATTTT
CASSGSVVAQYF
>few|TRBV3-1|TRBJ2-3|TRBD1
TGTGCCAGCAGAGGACAGGGCTCAGATACGCAGTATTTT
CASRGQGSDTQYF
>.|TRBV15|TRBJ2-7|.
TGTGCCACCAGCAGACTTTCCGGGACGGAGGCTCTAGACGAGCAGTACTTC
CATSRLSGTEALDEQYF
>.|TRBV27|TRBJ1-1|.
TGTGCCAGCAGCCGTGGGCAGGTGCGAATGAACACTGAAGCTTTCTTT
CASSRGQVRMNTEAFF
>.|TRBV28|TRBJ1-1|TRBD1
TGTGCCAGCAGTTTATCGCCGGGACAGGGGGCGAACACTGAAGCTTTCTTT
CASSLSPGQGANTEAFF
>.|TRBV29-1|TRBJ2-3|.
TGCAGCGCCCGGGACGCTAGAGATACGCAGTATTTT
CSARDARDTQYF
>.|TRBV14|TRBJ2-4|TRBD2
TGTGCCAGCAGCCAAGATTCGACTAGCGGGAGACGCAAAAACATTCAGTACTTC
CASSQDSTSGRRKNIQYF
>few|TRBV3-1|TRBJ2-3|.
TGTGCCAGCAGCCAACTGGGTCTCGAGGGAGATACGCAGTATTTT
CASSQLGLEGDTQYF
>.|TRBV20-1|TRBJ2-1|TRBD2
TGCAGTGCTAAGGCGACTAGCGGTTACAATGAGCAGTTCTTC
CSAKATSGYNEQFF
>.|TRBV20-1|TRBJ2-2|.
TGCAGTGCTAGAGATATCGATTACACCGGGGAGCTGTTTTTT
CSARDIDYTGELFF
>.|TRBV4-1|TRBJ2-1|.
TGCGCCAGCAGCCAAAGCGTCTACAATGAGCAGTTCTTC
CASSQSVYNEQFF
>few|TRBV20-1|TRBJ1-4|.
TGCAGTGCTACCGACGGATTGTCGCGGGAAAAACTGTTTTTT
CSATDGLSREKLFF
>.|TRBV6-6|TRBJ1-2|TRBD1
TGTGCCAGCAGCCAGGGGGCAGGCTATGGCTACACCTTC
CASSQGAGYGYTF
>few|TRBV7-2|TRBJ2-3|.
TGTGCCAGCAGCTTAGCCCCCCCAGATACGCAGTATTTT
CASSLAPPDTQYF
>.|TRBV28|TRBJ1-1|.
TGTGCCAGCAGTATTCGGACAACCTCGGGGTACACTGAAGCTTTCTTT
CASSIRTTSGYTEAFF
>.|TRBV18|TRBJ2-3|.
TGTGCCAGCCCACCACCGGGGGCGCAGGATGCAGATACGCAGTATTTT
CASPPPGAQDADTQYF
>few|TRBV29-1|TRBJ2-3|.
TGCAGCGTTTCCCAATCCCCCGGCGGTGGCACAGATACGCAGTATTTT
CSVSQSPGGGTDTQYF
>few|TRBV13|TRBJ2-7|TRBD2
TGTGCCAGCACCTATAACCCCAAGGGACTAGCGTCGAACGAGCAGTACTTC
CASTYNPKGLASNEQYF
>few|TRBV20-1|TRBJ2-3|TRBD2
TGCAACCCTGGCGGGAGGGCCCGAGGAGATACGCAGTATTTT
CNPGGRARGDTQYF
>.|TRBV7-2|TRBJ2-5|.
TGTGCCAGCAGCTCCCGCTTTGGGCAGACAGCGCAAGAGACCCAGTACTTC
CASSSRFGQTAQETQYF
>.|TRBV5-8|TRBJ2-1|.
TGTGCCGGCCACACCGAGAGCTCCTACAATGAGCAGTTCTTC
CAGHTESSYNEQFF
>.|TRBV5-5|TRBJ2-1|TRBD2
TGTGCCAGCAGCTCCAGTGACGGGGGGGGCCCGTATGAGCAGTTCTTC
CASSSSDGGGPYEQFF
>many|TRBV27|TRBJ2-7|.
TGTGCCAGCAGTTCCCCGTGGGGACTCAGCTCCTACGAGCAGTACTTC
CASSSPWGLSSYEQYF
>.|TRBV2|TRBJ1-5|.
TGTGCCAGCCGACCCCGGGGGGGGCGTGTGAGCAATCAGCCCCAGCATTTT
CASRPRGGRVSNQPQHF
>.|TRBV10-3|TRBJ1-4|.
TGTGCCATCAGTGCCGGCGGGACCAGGAATGAAAAACTGTTTTTT
CAISAGGTRNEKLFF
>.|TRBV12-3/TRBV12-4|TRBJ2-7|TRBD2
TGTGCCAGCAGAAGGACTAGCGGGAATTCCTACGAGCAGTACTTC
CASRRTSGNSYEQYF
>many|TRBV11-2|TRBJ2-3|.
TGTGCCAGCAGGTCAAGAGGGCGCAGCACAGATACGCAGTATTTT
CASRSRGRSTDTQYF
>many|TRBV11-2|TRBJ2-1|.
TGTGCCAGCAGCATTCGGACAGTCGAGGATGAGCAGTTCTTC
CASSIRTVEDEQFF
>many|TRBV6-5|TRBJ2-1|.
TGTGCCAGCAGCAGAGCGGACTCCTACAATGAGCAGTTCTTC
CASSRADSYNEQFF
>.|TRBV12-3/TRBV12-4|TRBJ1-4|.
TGTGCCAGCAGTGGGGGGAGTAAACTGTTTTTT
CASSGGSKLFF
>.|TRBV4-1|TRBJ1-5|.
TGCGCCAGCAGCCAAGAACGTGGTCGGAACAATCAGCCCCAGCATTTT
CASSQERGRNNQPQHF
>.|TRBV24-1|TRBJ2-7|TRBD1
TGTGCCACCAGTGATTTTTCCGCCGGGACAGGGGACTACGAGCAGTACTTC
CATSDFSAGTGDYEQYF
>.|TRBV20-1|TRBJ2-7|TRBD2
TGCAGTGCTCCAGGACTAGCGGGGGACAATGAGCAGTACTTC
CSAPGLAGDNEQYF
>few|TRBV12-3/TRBV12-4|TRBJ1-4|TRBD1
TGTGCCAGCAGCTCCCGGGACAGTGAAAAACTGTTTTTT
CASSSRDSEKLFF
>.|TRBV28|TRBJ2-7|.
TGTGCCAGCAGTTTCGAAAGCTACGAGCAGTACTTC
CASSFESYEQYF
>.|TRBV7-2|TRBJ2-5|.
TGTGCCAGCAGCTTAGACGGGGCAGGGGACGGGGAGACCCAGTACTTC
CASSLDGAGDGETQYF
>.|TRBV29-1|TRBJ2-1|TRBD1
TGCAGCGTTGAATCCACAGGGGGCTATCCTCGCGAGCAGTTCTTC
CSVESTGGYPREQFF
>many|TRBV5-1|TRBJ2-7|.
TGCGCCAGCAGCCCGCGGTTAGGGGCGGACGAGCAGTACTTC
CASSPRLGADEQYF
>many|TRBV4-1|TRBJ2-5|TRBD1
TGCGCCAGCAGCATACGGGACAGGGAAGCGGAGACCCAGTACTTC
CASSIRDREAETQYF
>many|TRBV25-1|TRBJ1-4|.
TGTGCCAGCAGTGAGGGGAATGAAAAACTGTTTTTT
CASSEGNEKLFF
>.|TRBV6-2/TRBV6-3|TRBJ1-5|.
TGTGCCAGCAGCACCGTTAAATTGGGCTATAGCAATCAGCCCCAGCATTTT
CASSTVKLGYSNQPQHF
>.|TRBV12-3/TRBV12-4|TRBJ2-5|.
TGTGCCAGCAAGAAGGGTCCCAGTCGCCAAGAGACCCAGTACTTC
CASKKGPSRQETQYF